These 24 T cell receptor beta chains were all obtained from the same sample, sequenced in a study of T cells in pancreatic ductal adenocarcinoma. No neoadjuvant therapy was given to the selected pancreatic ductal adenocarcinoma patients before their surgery. Profiling relied on immunoSEQ multiplex PCR, and the TCRdb table lists in-frame clones only, not all of them. This sample has 8,500 to 9,500 clones, with roughly 86% found just once. The source material was PBMCs. These receptors originate from a human donor with pancreatic ductal adenocarcinoma.

V and J are TRBV18 and TRBJ2-7, with 7 bases identical to TRBD1. Per the germline V gene, CDR1 is KGHSH and CDR2 is LQKENI. J lost 11 bases, V lost 6 bases, and 13 bases had no gene match. The CDR3 contains 13 residues. The CDR3 sequence: CASSPDRAEREYF. CDR3 DNA: TGTGCCAGCTCGCCCGACAGGGCGGAACGGGAGTACTTC.

This chain uses TRBV29-1 with TRBJ1-1; 8 nucleotides line up with TRBD1. Trimming cost V 7 bases and J 4 bases; bases outside gene matches: 5. This CDR3 has 12 residues. Germline CDR1 SQVTM, CDR2 ANQGSEA. The CDR3: CSGNTGGTEAFF. In DNA form, the CDR3 reads TGCAGCGGGAATACAGGGGGCACTGAAGCTTTCTTT.

This sequence joins TRBV5-1 and TRBJ2-1, with D possibly being TRBD2 (5 bases). Germline loops: CDR1 SGHRS, CDR2 YFSETQ. This CDR3 region has 13 residues. With 0 bases removed from V and 9 bases from J, the gap between germline ends came to 10 bases. The CDR3 nucleotides are TGCGCCAGCAGCTTGGATGCGGGCGGTGAGCAGTTCTTC. It translates to CASSLDAGGEQFF. Combining the CDR3 with reference TRBV5-1 and TRBJ2-1 gives the whole variable domain KAGVTQTPRYLIKTRGQQVTLSCSPISGHRSVSWYQQTPGQGLQFLFEYFSETQRNKGNFPGRFSGRQFSNSRSEMNVSTLELGDSALYLCASSLDAGGEQFFGPGTRLTVL.

The rearrangement uses TRBV30 and TRBJ2-1; possible D gene TRBD2, 6 bases. Germline V lookup: CDR1 GTSNPN, CDR2 SVGIG (reference sequence). The CDR3 sequence is 14 residues long. The V gene lost 3 bases and the J gene lost 0 bases, with 9 bases spanning the gap. The CDR3 DNA is TGTGCCTGGAGACCCGGGAGCTCCTACAATGAGCAGTTCTTC. It encodes CAWRPGSSYNEQFF.

This sequence joins TRBV11-2 and TRBJ1-1; a weak D match, TRBD1 (5 bases). The CDR3 extends over 13 amino acids. From germline, CDR1 is SGHAT and CDR2 FQNNGV. V lost 4 bases and J lost 4, with 10 bases in between. CDR3 amino acids: CASSYQGFTEAFF. The CDR3 nucleotides read TGTGCCAGCAGCTATCAGGGATTCACTGAAGCTTTCTTT.

The chain carries TRBV7-2 and TRBJ1-2; D remains ambiguous. Looked up from germline, CDR1 is SGHTA and CDR2 is FQGNSA. CDR3 length: 13 amino acids. V lost 1 base, J lost 8 bases, and 11 bases lay in between. This CDR3 reads CASSLDAGKGYTF. CDR3 DNA: TGTGCCAGCAGCTTAGATGCGGGGAAAGGCTACACCTTC.

This chain uses TRBV10-3 with TRBJ2-3; D unresolved. The V gene's germline CDR1 is ENHRY and CDR2 SYGVKD. The CDR3 is 11 amino acids. Trimming shortened V by 8 bases and J by 4 bases, and 7 bases separated the two germline ends. The CDR3 sequence is CAIRSPDTQYF. CDR3 nucleotides: TGTGCCATCCGGAGCCCAGATACGCAGTATTTT.

This clone was detected only a few times. The chain employs TRBV7-9 and TRBJ1-5; 9 bases fit TRBD1. The CDR3 loop spans 14 amino acids. V was clipped by 6 bases and J by 3 bases; unmatched bases: 3. CDR1 and CDR2 (germline): SEHNR, FQNEAQ (reference sequence). The CDR3 DNA reads TGTGCCAGCAGTTTACAGGGGGCCAATCAGCCCCAGCATTTT. Its translation: CASSLQGANQPQHF.

The CDR3 spells CASSRDRNTEAFF. CDR3 in DNA: TGTGCCAGTAGCCGGGACAGAAACACTGAAGCTTTCTTT. V usage is TRBV19 and J usage is TRBJ1-1; 7 bases map to TRBD1. V dropped 6 bases and J dropped 2; count of bases not matched to a gene: 3. CDR3 size: 13 residues. Germline CDR1 reads LNHDA; CDR2 reads SQIVND (reference sequence).

This clone has a handful of counts. CDR3 protein: CASSPMTGVRSPLHF. The CDR3 bases are TGTGCCAGCTCACCGATGACAGGGGTACGATCACCCCTCCACTTT. The chain combines TRBV18 with TRBJ1-6; the match to TRBD1 covers 8 bases. Germline V gene data show CDR1 as KGHSH and CDR2 as LQKENI. V lost 3 bases, J lost 10 bases, and 8 bases stayed unmatched. The CDR3 is made up of 15 amino acids.

The chain has TRBV29-1 and TRBJ2-3, with 14 bases matching TRBD2. The V gene's germline CDR1 is SQVTM and CDR2 ANQGSEA. The length of the CDR3 is 15 residues. V shed 3 bases, J shed 6 bases, and the junction held 5 bases outside the gene matches. CDR3 loop: CSVEGLAGVGDTQYF. CDR3 DNA sequence: TGCAGCGTTGAGGGACTAGCGGGAGTTGGGGATACGCAGTATTTT.

The count of this clone is one. This rearrangement joins TRBV11-3 to TRBJ2-5, with D possibly matching TRBD2 (6 bases). V was pared by 5 bases and J by 0 bases, with 10 bases between. The CDR3 runs 14 residues. CDR1 and CDR2 from the germline V gene are SGHNT and YENEEA. DNA of the CDR3: TGTGCCAGCAGCGCGGGACCGTACCAAGAGACCCAGTACTTC. Translating it yields CASSAGPYQETQYF. The full variable domain, completed using reference TRBV11-3 and TRBJ2-5, is EAGVVQSPRYKIIEKKQPVAFWCNPISGHNTLYWYLQNLGQGPELLIRYENEEAVDDSQLPKDRFSAERLKGVDSTLKIQPAELGDSAVYLCASSAGPYQETQYFGPGTRLLVL.

The chain employs TRBV7-3 and TRBJ2-1; 8 bases agree with TRBD2. The J segment lost 0 bases and the V segment lost 2 bases, leaving 3 bases of the junction unmatched. Germline V gives CDR1 SGHTA, CDR2 FQGTGA. The CDR3 covers 16 residues. CDR3 sequence (DNA): TGTGCCAGCAGCTTATCTCTAGCGGGCTCCTACAATGAGCAGTTCTTC. Its translation is CASSLSLAGSYNEQFF.

The rearrangement joins TRBV27 to TRBJ2-7; no clear D gene. The V end was cut by 0 bases, the J end by 6 bases, with 12 bases between. CDR1 is MNHEY and CDR2 is SMNVEV in the germline V gene (reference sequence). This CDR3 is 14 amino acids long. The CDR3 loop is CASSLSSLAGEQYF. The CDR3 region has the DNA TGTGCCAGCAGTTTATCTAGCCTCGCCGGCGAGCAGTACTTC.

The CDR3 region is CASSVDTGWGNTIYF. In nucleotides, the CDR3 is TGTGCCAGCAGCGTAGACACAGGGTGGGGAAACACCATATATTTT. The V and J genes are TRBV9 and TRBJ1-3; a weak D match, TRBD1 (6 bases). The V gene's germline CDR1 is SGDLS and CDR2 YYNGEE. With 0 bases removed from V and 4 bases from J, the gap between germline ends came to 11 bases. The CDR3 contains 15 residues.

This clone was counted only a few times. The chain carries TRBV27 and TRBJ2-3; D unresolved. This CDR3 is built from 13 residues. V was cut by 3 bases and J by 3 bases, with 7 bases left in between. Germline V CDR1 and CDR2: MNHEY, SMNVEV (reference sequence). The CDR3 protein is CASSFAVTDTQYF. The CDR3 DNA sequence: TGTGCCAGCAGTTTCGCAGTGACAGATACGCAGTATTTT.

V usage is TRBV10-3 and J usage is TRBJ1-2, with TRBD1 identical over 9 bases. This CDR3 contains 16 residues. The V segment lost 6 bases and the J segment 1 base; nucleotides outside the gene matches: 9. Looked up from germline, CDR1 is ENHRY and CDR2 is SYGVKD. The chain's CDR3 is CAISETGGSGNYGYTF. The CDR3 bases are TGTGCCATCAGCGAGACAGGGGGATCGGGTAACTATGGCTACACCTTC.

J is TRBJ1-2 and V is TRBV6-5, with D unclear. V dropped 8 bases and J dropped 4 bases, with 17 bases sitting between them. The V gene's germline CDR1 is MNHEY and CDR2 SVGAGI. The CDR3 is 14 amino acids. The chain's CDR3 is CASQSISSGYGYTF. The CDR3 DNA reads as TGTGCCAGCCAGTCCATTTCTAGCGGCTATGGCTACACCTTC.

The chain joins TRBV19 to TRBJ1-5, with D possibly being TRBD1 (5 bases). The CDR3 has 15 amino acids. Germline V gives CDR1 LNHDA, CDR2 SQIVND (reference sequence). The germline V and J ends were trimmed by 7 bases and 5 bases, with 18 bases remaining between them. The chain's CDR3 is CASTNYGHPDQPQHF. In DNA, the CDR3 is TGTGCCAGTACTAATTACGGACACCCCGATCAGCCCCAGCATTTT.

CDR3 loop: CASSIVRLSNEQFF. DNA for the CDR3: TGTGCCAGTAGTATAGTCAGGCTTAGCAATGAGCAGTTCTTC. This chain connects TRBV19 to TRBJ2-1; no clear D gene. With 1 base removed from V and 6 bases from J, the gap between germline ends came to 10 bases. The germline V gene has CDR1 LNHDA and CDR2 SQIVND (reference sequence). The CDR3 is 14 amino acids.

The chain links TRBV27 to TRBJ1-2; weak D call: TRBD1 (6 bases). Germline-derived CDR1 and CDR2 are MNHEY and SMNVEV (reference sequence). The CDR3 is 13 amino acids. Trimming shortened V by 2 bases and J by 6 bases, and 10 bases separated the two germline ends. The CDR3 protein is CASSLKGTHGYTF. The CDR3 DNA sequence: TGTGCCAGCAGTTTAAAAGGGACACATGGCTACACCTTC.

The chain links TRBV14 to TRBJ2-3; no firm D call. The V end lost 1 base, the J end lost 2 bases, and 13 bases lay between the germline ends. The germline V gene encodes CDR1 SGHDN and CDR2 FVKESK. The CDR3 sequence is 16 residues long. The CDR3 coding sequence is TGTGCCAGCAGCCAAGGGTTTGCGGCTTCCACAGATACGCAGTATTTT. As protein: CASSQGFAASTDTQYF.

The rearrangement uses TRBV6-1 and TRBJ2-3, with D possibly matching TRBD2 (5 bases). Germline-derived CDR1 and CDR2 are MNHNS and SASEGT. Trimming cost V 6 bases and J 1 base, with 14 bases left between them. The length of the CDR3 is 15 residues. CDR3 protein: CASSVLGVGTDTQYF. CDR3 DNA: TGTGCCAGCAGCGTACTAGGAGTGGGCACAGATACGCAGTATTTT.

The sample holds one count of this clone. V gene TRBV11-2 combines with J gene TRBJ1-1; a possible D gene is TRBD1 (6 bases). Trimming removed 5 bases from V and 12 bases from J, with 19 bases in between. Germline V lookup: CDR1 SGHAT, CDR2 FQNNGV. The CDR3 is 13 amino acids. The CDR3 is CASSLGGGRNTFF. The CDR3 nucleotides read TGTGCCAGCAGCCTCGGGGGGGGCCGTAATACTTTCTTT.